The rows below give T cell receptor beta chains drawn from one sample of a study of shared clonotypes between healthy human individuals. The data were produced by immunoSEQ multiplex PCR, yet TCRdb's version contains in-frame clones alone and is incomplete. The sample includes hundreds of thousands of clones, less than 85% of them seen just once. Sequencing was performed on memory CD4+ T cells sorted from blood. The receptor source for this set is a woman in her 30s in good health. Both conserved end residues are part of each CDR3. Fields, in order: clone size, V gene, D gene, J gene, CDR3 DNA, CDR3 protein. A D gene is named only where the DNA matches it firmly. Clone size is stated in some rows and not others, as once, few, many or a class when expanded.

clone_size: .; v_call: TRBV25-1; d_call: TRBD2; j_call: TRBJ2-7; cdr3_nt: TGTGCCAGCAGTGAGACTAGCGGGAGATACGAGCAGTACTTC; cdr3_aa: CASSETSGRYEQYF
clone_size: .; v_call: TRBV19; d_call: .; j_call: TRBJ2-1; cdr3_nt: TGTGCCAGTAGTCAGAGGGGCGGCTACAATGAGCAGTTCTTC; cdr3_aa: CASSQRGGYNEQFF
clone_size: .; v_call: TRBV28; d_call: TRBD2; j_call: TRBJ2-6; cdr3_nt: TGTGCCAGCAGTTTTGCGGGACTAGCGCCTTCTGGGGCCAACGTCCTGACTTTC; cdr3_aa: CASSFAGLAPSGANVLTF
clone_size: once; v_call: TRBV30; d_call: .; j_call: TRBJ1-1; cdr3_nt: TGTGCCTGGAGACGCAACCCGGACACTGAAGCTTTCTTT; cdr3_aa: CAWRRNPDTEAFF
clone_size: .; v_call: TRBV5-1; d_call: .; j_call: TRBJ2-1; cdr3_nt: TGCGCCAGCAGCTTCCGGAAGGATCGCTACAATGAGCAGTTCTTC; cdr3_aa: CASSFRKDRYNEQFF
clone_size: .; v_call: TRBV28; d_call: .; j_call: TRBJ1-2; cdr3_nt: TGTGCCAGCAGAACCCCCCGGTATGGCAGTAAGAACTATGGCTACACCTTC; cdr3_aa: CASRTPRYGSKNYGYTF
clone_size: many; v_call: TRBV9; d_call: .; j_call: TRBJ2-4; cdr3_nt: TGTGCCAGCAGTGGAGCAGACAAAAACATTCAGTACTTC; cdr3_aa: CASSGADKNIQYF
clone_size: .; v_call: TRBV5-6; d_call: .; j_call: TRBJ1-4; cdr3_nt: TGTGCCAGCAGCTTACTTGCAACTAATGAAAAACTGTTTTTT; cdr3_aa: CASSLLATNEKLFF
clone_size: .; v_call: TRBV28; d_call: .; j_call: TRBJ1-1; cdr3_nt: TGTGCCAGCAGTCATGGGACGGTGAACACTGAAGCTTTCTTT; cdr3_aa: CASSHGTVNTEAFF
clone_size: .; v_call: TRBV29-1; d_call: .; j_call: TRBJ2-3; cdr3_nt: TGCAGCCCCGCCGACGGGAGAACAGATACGCAGTATTTT; cdr3_aa: CSPADGRTDTQYF
clone_size: .; v_call: TRBV2; d_call: TRBD2; j_call: TRBJ2-7; cdr3_nt: TGTGCCAGCAAGAAGGGACTAGCGGTGAGGCGCTCCTACGAGCAGTACTTC; cdr3_aa: CASKKGLAVRRSYEQYF
clone_size: .; v_call: TRBV5-1; d_call: .; j_call: TRBJ1-4; cdr3_nt: TGCGCCAGCAGCTTTGGAGTTAATGAAAAACTGTTTTTT; cdr3_aa: CASSFGVNEKLFF
clone_size: .; v_call: TRBV7-6; d_call: TRBD1; j_call: TRBJ2-7; cdr3_nt: TGTGCCAGCAGCTCCCAGACGAGCACCGGGACAGGGTCCTACGAGCAGTACTTC; cdr3_aa: CASSSQTSTGTGSYEQYF
clone_size: .; v_call: TRBV5-1; d_call: .; j_call: TRBJ2-1; cdr3_nt: TGCGCCAGCAGCCTGACAGGAGGCTCCTACAATGAGCAGTTCTTC; cdr3_aa: CASSLTGGSYNEQFF
clone_size: .; v_call: TRBV6-1; d_call: TRBD2; j_call: TRBJ2-3; cdr3_nt: TGTGCCAGCAGACTAGCGGGAAACACAGATACGCAGTATTTT; cdr3_aa: CASRLAGNTDTQYF
clone_size: .; v_call: TRBV27; d_call: TRBD1; j_call: TRBJ1-2; cdr3_nt: TGTGCCAGCAGGGACACCGGGACAGGGAAAGGCTACACCTTC; cdr3_aa: CASRDTGTGKGYTF
clone_size: .; v_call: TRBV10-3; d_call: TRBD1; j_call: TRBJ1-3; cdr3_nt: TGTGCCATCAGGAGCGACAGGGGCGGAAACACCATATATTTT; cdr3_aa: CAIRSDRGGNTIYF
clone_size: .; v_call: TRBV19; d_call: .; j_call: TRBJ2-2; cdr3_nt: TGTGCCAGTAGTATTATCCGGGGGAGGAACACCGGGGAGCTGTTTTTT; cdr3_aa: CASSIIRGRNTGELFF
clone_size: .; v_call: TRBV7-8; d_call: .; j_call: TRBJ1-5; cdr3_nt: TGTGCCAGCAGCTTAGGGGGGCCGGAGCAGCCTCAGCATTTT; cdr3_aa: CASSLGGPEQPQHF
clone_size: once; v_call: TRBV10-2; d_call: TRBD2; j_call: TRBJ2-3; cdr3_nt: TGCGCCAGCAGTCAAAGCCCGGGGGGAGGAAGCACAGATACGCAGTATTTT; cdr3_aa: CASSQSPGGGSTDTQYF
clone_size: .; v_call: TRBV10-3; d_call: TRBD1; j_call: TRBJ2-3; cdr3_nt: TGTGCCATCAGTGACCCAGGCAGGGGGAGCACAGATACGCAGTATTTT; cdr3_aa: CAISDPGRGSTDTQYF
clone_size: many; v_call: TRBV7-8; d_call: .; j_call: TRBJ2-5; cdr3_nt: TGTGCCAGCAGCTTAAAGGAGACTCAAGAGACCCAGTACTTC; cdr3_aa: CASSLKETQETQYF
clone_size: few; v_call: TRBV5-1; d_call: TRBD2; j_call: TRBJ2-1; cdr3_nt: TGCGCCAGCACCGGGACTAGCGGGACTGAGCAGTTCTTC; cdr3_aa: CASTGTSGTEQFF
clone_size: .; v_call: TRBV20-1; d_call: .; j_call: TRBJ1-2; cdr3_nt: TGCAGTTCCCTGGCGGGCTATGGCTACACCTTC; cdr3_aa: CSSLAGYGYTF
clone_size: .; v_call: TRBV7-9; d_call: TRBD2; j_call: TRBJ2-1; cdr3_nt: TGTGCCAGCAGCTCCTTTCTAGCGGGAGGGCCGAGTGAGCAGTTCTTC; cdr3_aa: CASSSFLAGGPSEQFF
clone_size: .; v_call: TRBV28; d_call: TRBD2; j_call: TRBJ2-7; cdr3_nt: TGTGCCAGTACTACCGGGGGGGACCTATTCTACGAGCAGTACTTC; cdr3_aa: CASTTGGDLFYEQYF
clone_size: .; v_call: TRBV21-1; d_call: .; j_call: TRBJ1-5; cdr3_nt: TGTGCCAGCAGCAAACTAGGTGGGACAGGGGCCTCCCAGCCCCAGCATTTT; cdr3_aa: CASSKLGGTGASQPQHF
clone_size: .; v_call: TRBV6-6; d_call: .; j_call: TRBJ1-1; cdr3_nt: TGTGCCAGCAGTTATTCGCAGGGCGGCACTGAAGCTTTCTTT; cdr3_aa: CASSYSQGGTEAFF
clone_size: few; v_call: TRBV14; d_call: .; j_call: TRBJ2-7; cdr3_nt: TGTGCCAGCCACCCCACCGAGCAGTACTTC; cdr3_aa: CASHPTEQYF
clone_size: many; v_call: TRBV19; d_call: .; j_call: TRBJ1-1; cdr3_nt: TGTGCCAGTAAGGAAGGGATGAACACTGAAGCTTTCTTT; cdr3_aa: CASKEGMNTEAFF
clone_size: once; v_call: TRBV7-2; d_call: TRBD1; j_call: TRBJ1-2; cdr3_nt: TGTGCCAGCAGCTTAGGGGGCACCGGGACAGGGGGTTATGGCTACACCTTC; cdr3_aa: CASSLGGTGTGGYGYTF
clone_size: .; v_call: TRBV4-1; d_call: TRBD2; j_call: TRBJ2-1; cdr3_nt: TGCGCCAGCAGACTCATGGGCGGGAGCGATAAAGGGAATGAGCAGTTCTTC; cdr3_aa: CASRLMGGSDKGNEQFF
clone_size: few; v_call: TRBV5-1; d_call: .; j_call: TRBJ1-1; cdr3_nt: TGCGCCAGCAGCTTGAACAGGGCGAACACTGAAGCTTTCTTT; cdr3_aa: CASSLNRANTEAFF
clone_size: many; v_call: TRBV19; d_call: .; j_call: TRBJ1-2; cdr3_nt: TGTGCCAGTAGTCCCCCGGACACACGTCGCTATGGCTACACCTTC; cdr3_aa: CASSPPDTRRYGYTF
clone_size: .; v_call: TRBV6-6; d_call: .; j_call: TRBJ2-2; cdr3_nt: TGTGCCAGCAGGGGCCCGACAGGACCCACCGGGGAGCTGTTTTTT; cdr3_aa: CASRGPTGPTGELFF
clone_size: .; v_call: TRBV28; d_call: .; j_call: TRBJ1-1; cdr3_nt: TGTGCCAGCAGTTCATCTACATTTTCAGGGGATGTTAAGAACACTGAAGCTTTCTTT; cdr3_aa: CASSSSTFSGDVKNTEAFF
clone_size: .; v_call: TRBV7-3; d_call: .; j_call: TRBJ2-1; cdr3_nt: TGTGCCAGCAGCCGGAGCCCAAACAATGAGCAGTTCTTC; cdr3_aa: CASSRSPNNEQFF
clone_size: .; v_call: TRBV28; d_call: .; j_call: TRBJ1-4; cdr3_nt: TGTGCCAGCAGTGCCGGGGGGGTCGAGGGACTGTTTTTT; cdr3_aa: CASSAGGVEGLFF
clone_size: .; v_call: TRBV5-1; d_call: TRBD2; j_call: TRBJ2-1; cdr3_nt: TGCGCCAGCAGCTGGGCGGGAGCTCGGAATGAGCAGTTCTTC; cdr3_aa: CASSWAGARNEQFF
clone_size: .; v_call: TRBV10-2; d_call: .; j_call: TRBJ2-7; cdr3_nt: TGCGCCAGCAGACCCCGAGCTTCGGGCTCCTACGAGCAGTACTTC; cdr3_aa: CASRPRASGSYEQYF
clone_size: .; v_call: TRBV28; d_call: TRBD2; j_call: TRBJ2-3; cdr3_nt: TGTGCCAGCAGTTTAGGGTTAGGGAAAGGGGGGACTAGCGGGAGGAATTCACGCACAGATACGCAGTATTTT; cdr3_aa: CASSLGLGKGGTSGRNSRTDTQYF
clone_size: few; v_call: TRBV28; d_call: .; j_call: TRBJ1-3; cdr3_nt: TGTGCCAGCAGGGGGGAAGGGACCATATATTTT; cdr3_aa: CASRGEGTIYF
clone_size: .; v_call: TRBV28; d_call: TRBD1; j_call: TRBJ1-5; cdr3_nt: TGTGCCAGCAGCCAAGGGACAGCTCAGCAGCCCCAGCATTTT; cdr3_aa: CASSQGTAQQPQHF
clone_size: once; v_call: TRBV7-2; d_call: .; j_call: TRBJ2-1; cdr3_nt: TGTGCCAGCAGCCTCCTCTTACCACACGTGGATGAGCAGTTCTTC; cdr3_aa: CASSLLLPHVDEQFF
clone_size: .; v_call: TRBV19; d_call: TRBD1; j_call: TRBJ2-2; cdr3_nt: TGTGCCAGCAGACAGGGCAACACCGGGGAGCTGTTTTTT; cdr3_aa: CASRQGNTGELFF
clone_size: .; v_call: TRBV29-1; d_call: TRBD2; j_call: TRBJ2-2; cdr3_nt: TGCAGCGTTCCTAGCGGGAGCGGGGCCGGGGAGCTGTTTTTT; cdr3_aa: CSVPSGSGAGELFF
clone_size: .; v_call: TRBV11-2; d_call: .; j_call: TRBJ1-5; cdr3_nt: TGTGCCAGCAGCTCCCCGGGGGGGCCCCAGCATTTT; cdr3_aa: CASSSPGGPQHF
clone_size: .; v_call: TRBV28; d_call: TRBD2; j_call: TRBJ2-1; cdr3_nt: TGTGCCAGCATCCCAGGCGGGAGCGGGTTTAGGAATGAGCAGTTCTTC; cdr3_aa: CASIPGGSGFRNEQFF
clone_size: .; v_call: TRBV18; d_call: .; j_call: TRBJ2-7; cdr3_nt: TGTGCCAGCTCACCACAGCAGGGAGAGAGGTACGAGCAGTACTTC; cdr3_aa: CASSPQQGERYEQYF